Sequencing of this T cell receptor (beta chain) was carried out in a study of spatial heterogeneity in lung cancer. About the research overall: The donor population consisted of roughly 70 patients with untreated, early-stage non-small cell lung cancer. Unique TCR and UMI combinations averaged more than ten appearances each in raw reads.

Unique molecular identifiers, one per molecule, were present on every TCR cDNA molecule. TCRdb re-called the 5' RACE reads through MiXCR, storing one row per CDR3 protein. This repertoire shows 50,000 or so distinct CDR3 sequences, 12% found once; its top ten account for roughly 32%. Germline assignment: CDR1 SGHRS and CDR2 YFSETQ. CDR3 size: 13 residues. Trimming shortened V by 0 bases and J by 2 bases, and 2 bases separated the two germline ends. Time point defined: blood at routine non-recurrence follow-up after resection. Researchers sequenced whole RNA taken from tumor, nontumor lung or frozen PBMC without sorting. This clonotype has at least ten counts.

The receptor was derived from a male donor with early-stage non-small cell lung cancer. This material consisted of PBMCs, taken at follow-up. The chain links TRBV5-1 to TRBJ2-2; no clear D gene. The CDR3 nucleotides are TGCGCCAGCAGCTTGGGTAACACCGGGGAGCTGTTTTTT. It is translated as CASSLGNTGELFF.